These 15 T cell receptor beta chains share one sample of origin, sequenced in a study of shared clonotypes between healthy human individuals. Assay used: immunoSEQ multiplex PCR; TCRdb lists only in-frame clones, some missing. Counted here are more than 1.2 million clones, approximately 98.5% occurring once; the ten biggest clones make up roughly 0.35%. Sequencing was carried out using naive CD4+ T cells sorted from blood. Specified subset: CD45RA+ positively selected. Receptors originate from a man younger than 45 in good health.

This chain joins TRBV7-9 and TRBJ2-7; perhaps TRBD1 as D (5 bases). Trimming shortened V by 5 bases and J by 1 base, and 12 bases separated the two germline ends. Germline V gene sequence: CDR1 SEHNR, CDR2 FQNEAQ (reference sequence). This CDR3 contains 14 residues. CDR3 nucleotides: TGTGCCAGCAGCCCATCAGGGTTTTCCTACGAGCAGTACTTC. This sequence encodes CASSPSGFSYEQYF.

This chain joins TRBV6-5 and TRBJ1-2, with D possibly matching TRBD1 (6 bases). V was shortened by 6 bases and J by 4 bases, with 12 bases between the two germline ends. Germline CDR1 reads MNHEY; CDR2 reads SVGAGI. This CDR3 has 13 residues. This CDR3 reads CASSQDSSYGYTF. DNA for the CDR3: TGTGCCAGCAGCCAGGACAGCAGCTATGGCTACACCTTC.

This clone was seen a single time. Within the sample, other DNA sequences also encode this same CDR3. The chain links TRBV5-1 to TRBJ2-3; D gene ambiguous. CDR1 and CDR2 (germline): SGHRS, YFSETQ. This CDR3 has 15 residues. V was pared by 5 bases and J by 0 bases, with 13 bases between. Here the CDR3 reads CASRTSGSSTDTQYF. The CDR3 DNA reads TGCGCCAGCAGAACTTCCGGGTCTAGCACAGATACGCAGTATTTT.

The chain employs TRBV27 and TRBJ2-5, with 8 bases identical to TRBD1. The CDR3 is 15 residues long. The trim removed 3 bases at V and 4 bases at J, leaving 7 bases unmatched. CDR1 is MNHEY, CDR2 SMNVEV, per germline (reference sequence). Here the CDR3 reads CASSFMDRVGETQYF. The CDR3 DNA reads as TGTGCCAGCAGTTTTATGGACAGGGTTGGAGAGACCCAGTACTTC.

The rearrangement uses TRBV4-3 and TRBJ2-1; D might be TRBD2 (6 bases). There are 15 residues in the CDR3. Germline CDR1 is LGHNA and CDR2 is YSLEER. V was pared by 4 bases and J by 7 bases, with 17 bases between. The CDR3 is CASSPDLWGRNEQFF. CDR3 in DNA: TGCGCCAGCAGCCCGGATCTATGGGGGAGGAATGAGCAGTTCTTC.

About this clone: Because the CDR3's place on the DNA is in doubt, the DNA is left out and the CDR3 is given as listed by TCRdb. The V and J genes are TRBV13 and TRBJ2-1; the table's D gene call, TRBD2, was not cross checked with the DNA. The CDR3 length is 12 residues, termini included. Germline loops: CDR1 PRHDT, CDR2 FYEKMQ (reference sequence). This chain's CDR3 is CASSLVAGGSLF.

This chain connects TRBV11-2 to TRBJ2-2, with D perhaps TRBD2 (6 bases). The germline CDR1 and CDR2 sequences are SGHAT and FQNNGV. This CDR3 has 18 residues. V lost 4 bases, J lost 8 bases, and 26 bases lay in between. CDR3 nucleotides: TGTGCCAGCAGCTCTCAGGCGGCGGGATCTATCGGATCTGGGGAGCTGTTTTTT. Its protein is CASSSQAAGSIGSGELFF. Variable domain in full (rest from reference TRBV11-2 and TRBJ2-2): EAGVAQSPRYKIIEKRQSVAFWCNPISGHATLYWYQQILGQGPKLLIQFQNNGVVDDSQLPKDRFSAERLKGVDSTLKIQPAKLEDSAVYLCASSSQAAGSIGSGELFFGEGSRLTVL.

The genes are TRBV7-3 and TRBJ1-1; D is unresolved. V lost 0 bases and J lost 5, with 7 bases in between. This CDR3 has 13 amino acids. Germline V CDR1 and CDR2: SGHTA, FQGTGA. Here the CDR3 reads CASSLTGRTEAFF. The CDR3 coding sequence is TGTGCCAGCAGCTTAACAGGGCGGACTGAAGCTTTCTTT.

This sequence joins TRBV6-9 and TRBJ2-7; 9 nucleotides line up with TRBD2. The CDR3 loop spans 17 amino acids. The ends lost 10 bases at V and 3 bases at J; junction bases unmatched: 19. The germline V gene has CDR1 MNHGY and CDR2 SVAAGI. The CDR3 DNA is TGTGCCATCTCAGCCCTTGGAGGAGCGGGAGGCTGCTACGAGCAGTACTTC. It translates to CAISALGGAGGCYEQYF.

The rearrangement uses TRBV6-5 and TRBJ2-1; D is possibly TRBD1 (6 bases). Trimming stripped 8 bases from V and 9 bases from J, with 11 bases between. Germline V gene sequence: CDR1 MNHEY, CDR2 SVGAGI. The CDR3 is made up of 11 amino acids. As DNA, the CDR3 is TGTGCCAGCTATCAGGGGAGTGAGCAGTTCTTC. Protein: CASYQGSEQFF.

This clone was detected once. Additional DNA sequences in this sample encode the identical CDR3. This rearrangement joins TRBV9 to TRBJ2-7, with 10 bases lining up with TRBD1. The V segment lost 3 bases and the J segment 2 bases; nucleotides outside the gene matches: 2. From germline, CDR1 is SGDLS and CDR2 YYNGEE. The CDR3 is 14 residues long. Here the CDR3 reads CASSEGQGTYEQYF. As DNA, the CDR3 is TGTGCCAGCAGCGAGGGACAGGGGACCTACGAGCAGTACTTC.

J is TRBJ2-7 and V is TRBV6-4, with 9 positions matching TRBD2. Germline loops: CDR1 MRHNA, CDR2 SNTAGT. The junction had 6 bases not matched to a gene; V was cut back by 2 bases and J by 4 bases. The CDR3 length is 15 residues. CDR3 amino acids: CASSDPAGGGYEQYF. CDR3 bases: TGTGCCAGCAGTGACCCAGCGGGAGGAGGATACGAGCAGTACTTC.

The chain links TRBV19 to TRBJ2-5; 8 nucleotides align to TRBD1. Trimming removed 6 bases from V and 2 bases from J; junction bases left unmatched: 5. The CDR3 extends over 14 amino acids. CDR1 and CDR2 (germline): LNHDA, SQIVND (reference sequence). The CDR3 spells CASSRTGLQETQYF. In DNA form, the CDR3 reads TGTGCCAGTAGCCGGACAGGGCTACAAGAGACCCAGTACTTC.

The chain employs TRBV13 and TRBJ1-1; D unclear. V lost 0 bases and J 8 bases, leaving 10 bases between the germline ends. The CDR3 is 13 residues long. CDR1 is PRHDT and CDR2 is FYEKMQ in the germline V gene (reference sequence). Written as DNA, the CDR3 is TGTGCCAGCAGCTTAGGCTTACCACAGGAAGCTTTCTTT. As protein: CASSLGLPQEAFF.

On this clone: Other nucleotide sequences in the sample specify the same CDR3. The chain uses TRBV7-2 and TRBJ2-7; TRBD1 or TRBD2 may be the D gene (5 bases each). V lost 5 bases and J 3 bases, leaving 11 bases between the germline ends. Germline V lookup: CDR1 SGHTA, CDR2 FQGNSA. This CDR3 is 13 amino acids long. CDR3 sequence: CASSLRGVYEQYF. The CDR3 DNA reads as TGTGCCAGCAGCCTCCGAGGGGTCTACGAGCAGTACTTC. Looking up the rest from reference TRBV7-2 and TRBJ2-7 gives the full variable domain: GAGVSQSPSNKVTEKGKDVELRCDPISGHTALYWYRQSLGQGLEFLIYFQGNSAPDKSGLPSDRFSAERTGGSVSTLTIQRTQQEDSAVYLCASSLRGVYEQYFGPGTRLTVT.